The 32 T cell receptor beta chains reported below all come from one sample, sequenced in a study of blood T cell repertoires in COVID-19 (dated by TCRdb to the early 2020s). Library method: the immunoSEQ multiplex PCR assay. This is the immuneACCESS table as TCRdb keeps it, with only in-frame sequences that have V and J called. A part of the clones is gone; compared with another copy, unresolved V genes explain less than half, and the rest is unexplained. A total of 310,000 or so clones appear in this sample, about 88% of them only once. Jointly, the top ten make up about 1.2% of the sample. The sample comprised peripheral blood. The receptors stem from a man aged 65 to 85 with acute or convalescent COVID-19.

J is TRBJ1-1 and V is TRBV20-1; D possibly corresponds to TRBD1 (6 bases). CDR3 size: 13 residues. V shed 3 bases and J shed 11 bases, with 19 bases lying between them. Germline V gene data show CDR1 as DFQATT and CDR2 as SNEGSKA (reference sequence). CDR3 bases: TGCAGTGCTAGTGGGGGCAGGGGCCCCCCGGCTTTCTTT. Translating it yields CSASGGRGPPAFF.

This clone was observed a handful of times. The V call is TRBV10-3, the J call TRBJ1-2; a possible D gene is TRBD1 (5 bases). This CDR3 is built from 11 residues. CDR1 ENHRY and CDR2 SYGVKD come from the germline V gene. The V gene lost 4 bases and the J gene lost 12 bases, with 12 bases spanning the gap. The CDR3 spells CAISGDSSHTF. The DNA of the CDR3 is TGTGCCATCAGTGGGGACTCGAGCCACACCTTC.

The chain couples TRBV20-1 to TRBJ2-1, with 13 bases lining up with TRBD2. The germline CDR1 and CDR2 sequences are DFQATT and SNEGSKA (reference sequence). This CDR3 contains 16 residues. V dropped 3 bases and J dropped 1; count of bases not matched to a gene: 3. The CDR3 sequence: CSASGTSGISYNEQFF. The CDR3 DNA is TGCAGTGCTAGTGGGACTAGCGGGATTTCCTACAATGAGCAGTTCTTC.

The chain couples TRBV9 to TRBJ2-1; 12 bases line up with TRBD2. The CDR3 runs 15 residues. Unmatched junction bases numbered 7, after V lost 3 bases and J lost 9 bases. Per the germline V gene, CDR1 is SGDLS and CDR2 is YYNGEE. CDR3 amino acids: CASSASSGRASEQFF. In DNA form, the CDR3 reads TGTGCCAGCAGCGCCTCTAGCGGGAGGGCCAGTGAGCAGTTCTTC.

V gene TRBV6-2 or TRBV6-3 combines with J gene TRBJ2-7; TRBD2 matches 7 bases. This CDR3 region has 14 residues. Germline lookup yields CDR1 MNHEY and CDR2 SVGEGT. With V trimmed by 6 bases and J by 2 bases, 7 bases remained unmatched. The CDR3 sequence: CASSLGGGPYEQYF. CDR3 nucleotide sequence: TGTGCCAGCAGCTTGGGGGGGGGTCCCTACGAGCAGTACTTC.

This clone was recorded only once. The chain joins TRBV28 to TRBJ1-2, with TRBD1 as a possible D gene (5 bases). CDR1 and CDR2 from the germline V gene are MDHEN and SYDVKM. The length of the CDR3 is 12 residues. The ends were cut back, 7 bases at V and 5 bases at J, with 11 bases in the middle. CDR3 DNA: TGTGCCAGCACCCTCCAGGGATATGGCTACACCTTC. Encoded protein: CASTLQGYGYTF.

The chain has TRBV2 and TRBJ1-2; 10 bases fit TRBD1. The V segment lost 9 bases and the J segment 4 bases; nucleotides outside the gene matches: 11. The CDR3 is 15 residues long. Germline lookup yields CDR1 SNHLY and CDR2 FYNNEI. CDR3: CASSRDRGLSYGYTF. CDR3 bases: TGTGCCAGTAGCCGGGACAGGGGCCTCAGCTATGGCTACACCTTC.

This chain connects TRBV5-4 to TRBJ2-3, with TRBD2 identical over 11 bases. CDR1 is SGHNT and CDR2 is YYREEE in the germline V gene (reference sequence). The CDR3 consists of 16 residues. V lost 4 bases, J lost 5 bases, and 9 bases stayed unmatched. The CDR3 sequence is CASSKNSGGAIDTQYF. CDR3 nucleotides: TGTGCCAGCAGCAAAAATAGCGGGGGGGCCATAGATACGCAGTATTTT.

This clone was detected a few times. The chain couples TRBV28 to TRBJ2-1; 8 nucleotides align to TRBD1. V was pared by 2 bases and J by 12 bases, with 12 bases of the junction left unmatched. CDR1 and CDR2 (germline): MDHEN, SYDVKM. The CDR3 totals 15 residues. The CDR3 region has the DNA TGTGCCAGCAGTTTAGGTTCAGGGGGCCTTCAGGGGCAGTTCTTC. This sequence encodes CASSLGSGGLQGQFF.

The genes are TRBV6-5 and TRBJ1-6; D gene ambiguous. Germline V lookup: CDR1 MNHEY, CDR2 SVGAGI. Trimming stripped 6 bases from V and 7 bases from J, with 7 bases between. The CDR3 has 12 residues. Written as DNA, the CDR3 is TGTGCCAGCAGGTTGAGGAATTCACCCCTCCACTTT. Its translation is CASRLRNSPLHF.

The gene calls are TRBV5-4 and TRBJ1-1; TRBD1 might be the D (6 bases). V lost 3 bases and J lost 5, with 14 bases in between. The CDR3 length is 14 residues. Germline lookup yields CDR1 SGHNT and CDR2 YYREEE (reference sequence). The CDR3 coding sequence is TGTGCCAGCAGCTCCCCTCAGGGGATAACTGAAGCTTTCTTT. Its translation: CASSSPQGITEAFF.

Concerning this clone: Distinct nucleotide sequences in the sample also encode this CDR3. The chain is built from TRBV5-1 and TRBJ1-2; 7 bases are shared with TRBD1. Per germline, CDR1 SGHRS and CDR2 YFSETQ. Trimming at V came to 5 bases and at J to 0 bases, leaving 7 bases not matched to a gene. This CDR3 spans 15 amino acids. This CDR3 reads CASRPGTASNYGYTF. The CDR3 nucleotides are TGCGCCAGCAGACCGGGGACAGCCTCTAACTATGGCTACACCTTC.

The chain employs TRBV5-1 and TRBJ1-1, with a weak D call TRBD1 (5 bases). The germline V and J ends were trimmed by 1 base and 2 bases, with 9 bases remaining between them. Per germline, CDR1 SGHRS and CDR2 YFSETQ. This CDR3 spans 14 amino acids. CDR3 bases: TGCGCCAGCAGCTTGTCGGGGGATAACACTGAAGCTTTCTTT. It translates to CASSLSGDNTEAFF.

The rearrangement uses TRBV6-2 or TRBV6-3 and TRBJ1-6; no clear D. V dropped 0 bases and J dropped 9 bases, with 15 bases sitting between them. Germline CDR1 MNHEY, CDR2 SVGEGT. The CDR3 has 16 residues. CDR3 DNA: TGTGCCAGCAGTTACTCCCCCGGGCGACGGGGTTCACCCCTCCACTTT. Protein: CASSYSPGRRGSPLHF.

J is TRBJ1-6 and V is TRBV10-3; 7 bases map to TRBD1. Germline trimming cut 6 bases from V and 5 bases from J; bases unmatched to any gene: 4. The CDR3 sequence is 14 residues long. Germline V lookup: CDR1 ENHRY, CDR2 SYGVKD. The DNA for the CDR3 is TGTGCCATCAGGGGGGACAGTGATAATTCACCCCTCCACTTT. Translation gives CAIRGDSDNSPLHF.

The V gene is TRBV5-5, the J gene TRBJ1-5; D remains unclear. This CDR3 has 13 amino acids. V shed 3 bases and J shed 5 bases, with 9 bases lying between them. The germline CDR1 and CDR2 sequences are SGHKS and YYEKEE (reference sequence). CDR3 coding DNA: TGTGCCAGCAGCTCCTACGACTATCAGCCCCAGCATTTT. Amino acids: CASSSYDYQPQHF.

The chain uses TRBV12-3 or TRBV12-4 and TRBJ2-7, with 7 nucleotides matching TRBD1. The CDR3 totals 13 residues. V lost 7 bases, J lost 4 bases, and 7 bases stayed unmatched. In DNA form, the CDR3 reads TGTGCCAGCATTAAGACAGGGAAATACGAGCAGTACTTC. Residues: CASIKTGKYEQYF.

J is TRBJ2-1 and V is TRBV6-6, with TRBD1 matching 7 bases. The germline V gene encodes CDR1 MNHNY and CDR2 SVGAGI (reference sequence). This CDR3 spans 13 amino acids. Losses at the gene ends were 8 bases for V and 7 bases for J; bases not matched to a gene: 8. CDR3 nucleotides: TGTGCCAGCGGGAACAGGGGCATGAATGAGCAGTTCTTC. Protein sequence: CASGNRGMNEQFF.

This chain joins TRBV7-9 and TRBJ1-2; TRBD1 matches 7 bases. This CDR3 contains 13 residues. CDR1 and CDR2 from the germline V gene are SEHNR and FQNEAQ (reference sequence). After removal of 4 bases from V and 6 bases from J, the junction contained 5 bases not matched to a gene. The CDR3 loop is CASSSHDRDGYTF. The CDR3 coding sequence is TGTGCCAGCAGCTCGCACGACAGGGATGGCTACACCTTC.

The rearrangement links TRBV12-3 or TRBV12-4 to TRBJ2-3; TRBD2 matches 7 bases. The CDR3 is 12 residues long. The V gene end was trimmed by 6 bases and the J gene end by 8 bases; junction bases not matched to a gene: 5. The CDR3: CASRGGSGTQYF. As DNA, the CDR3 is TGTGCCAGCAGGGGAGGGTCGGGTACGCAGTATTTT.

V gene TRBV2 combines with J gene TRBJ1-6, with D uncertain. Germline V gene lookup returns CDR1 SNHLY and CDR2 FYNNEI. V shed 6 bases and J shed 8 bases, with 17 bases lying between them. The CDR3 has 15 residues. CDR3 sequence: CASSDEGRPYSPLHF. The CDR3 DNA is TGTGCCAGCAGCGACGAGGGCAGACCCTATTCACCCCTCCACTTT. Together with reference TRBV2 and TRBJ1-6, the CDR3 gives the full variable domain: EPEVTQTPSHQVTQMGQEVILRCVPISNHLYFYWYRQILGQKVEFLVSFYNNEISEKSEIFDDQFSVERPDGSNFTLKIRSTKLEDSAMYFCASSDEGRPYSPLHFGNGTRLTVT.

The chain carries TRBV5-4 and TRBJ2-1; TRBD2 matches 11 bases. This CDR3 is 16 amino acids long. Germline CDR1 and CDR2: SGHNT and YYREEE (reference sequence). The V gene end was trimmed by 2 bases and the J gene end by 5 bases; junction bases not matched to a gene: 6. CDR3 nucleotide sequence: TGTGCCAGCAGCTTACGAAAGACTAGCGGGAACAATGAGCAGTTCTTC. This gives the protein CASSLRKTSGNNEQFF.

The rearrangement joins TRBV19 to TRBJ1-5; perhaps TRBD1 as D (6 bases). Trimming took 6 bases from V and 7 from J, leaving 13 bases between them. The CDR3 is 13 residues long. The V gene's germline CDR1 is LNHDA and CDR2 SQIVND (reference sequence). CDR3 DNA: TGTGCCAGTAGAGGCAGGGGTGGGCAGCCCCAGCATTTT. It yields the protein CASRGRGGQPQHF. Drawing the rest from reference TRBV19 and TRBJ1-5, the complete variable domain is DGGITQSPKYLFRKEGQNVTLSCEQNLNHDAMYWYRQDPGQGLRLIYYSQIVNDFQKGDIAEGYSVSREKKESFPLTVTSAQKNPTAFYLCASRGRGGQPQHFGDGTRLSIL.

The CDR3 nucleotides are TGTGCCAGCAGCTTTGGCGGGAGCTCCTACAATGAGCAGTTCTTC. Its translation is CASSFGGSSYNEQFF. J is TRBJ2-1 and V is TRBV5-5, with TRBD2 identical over 7 bases. Germline-derived CDR1 and CDR2 are SGHKS and YYEKEE (reference sequence). V lost 2 bases, J lost 0 bases, and 2 bases stayed unmatched. The CDR3 totals 15 residues.

CDR3 DNA: TGTGCCAGCAGTTACGGGACTGCCCGAGCCAAAAACATTCAGTACTTC. Translating it yields CASSYGTARAKNIQYF. The chain is built from TRBV6-2 or TRBV6-3 and TRBJ2-4; TRBD2 is a possible D gene (6 bases). This CDR3 has 16 amino acids. The germline V gene encodes CDR1 MNHEY and CDR2 SVGEGT. Deletions cut 2 bases from V and 0 bases from J, with 11 bases between.

V usage is TRBV3-1 (or the pseudogene TRBV3-2) and J usage is TRBJ2-2; D not certain. Trimming left V 2 bases short and J 4 bases short, with 11 bases between. CDR3 length: 15 amino acids. Germline CDR1 is LGHDT and CDR2 is YNNKEL (reference sequence). This CDR3 is CASSQFQGGTGELFF. The CDR3 bases are TGTGCCAGCAGCCAATTCCAAGGCGGCACCGGGGAGCTGTTTTTT.

This chain connects TRBV5-4 to TRBJ2-2; 8 bases match TRBD2. Germline values: CDR1 SGHNT, CDR2 YYREEE (reference sequence). The length of the CDR3 is 14 residues. J gave up 7 bases and V 2 bases, and 4 bases lay outside the gene matches. CDR3 DNA sequence: TGTGCCAGCAGCTTCGGGGGGGCCGACGGGGAGCTGTTTTTT. This translates into CASSFGGADGELFF.

The V and J genes are TRBV28 and TRBJ2-7; 11 bases align to TRBD2. Germline V gives CDR1 MDHEN, CDR2 SYDVKM. V gave up 1 base and J gave up 3 bases; unmatched junction bases: 5. This CDR3 has 16 amino acids. The CDR3 region is CASSLFTSGSSYEQYF. In DNA form, the CDR3 reads TGTGCCAGCAGTTTATTTACTAGCGGGAGTAGCTACGAGCAGTACTTC.

V gene TRBV3-1 (or the pseudogene TRBV3-2) combines with J gene TRBJ2-2; 8 bases are a match to TRBD1. V lost 5 bases, J lost 0 bases, and 8 bases stayed unmatched. The CDR3 runs 17 residues. Germline V gives CDR1 LGHDT, CDR2 YNNKEL (reference sequence). DNA for the CDR3: TGTGCCAGCAGCACAGGACAGGGTCTGGCGAACACCGGGGAGCTGTTTTTT. Amino acid sequence: CASSTGQGLANTGELFF.

This chain joins TRBV24-1 and TRBJ2-3, with TRBD2 matching over 9 bases. Germline CDR1 and CDR2: KGHDR and SFDVKD. This CDR3 contains 15 residues. J gave up 7 bases and V 5 bases, and 9 bases lay outside the gene matches. CDR3 loop: CATSALAGRTNTQYF. Written as DNA, the CDR3 is TGTGCCACCAGTGCCCTAGCGGGGAGGACCAATACGCAGTATTTT.

The genes are TRBV28 and TRBJ2-1; 10 positions match TRBD1. The CDR3 runs to 14 residues. Germline lookup yields CDR1 MDHEN and CDR2 SYDVKM. V lost 3 bases to trimming and J lost 12 bases; unmatched junction nucleotides: 8. The CDR3 loop is CASSLGQGPLGQFF. CDR3 in DNA: TGTGCCAGCAGTTTGGGACAGGGGCCCTTAGGGCAGTTCTTC.

The chain joins TRBV7-2 to TRBJ1-4, with D possibly being TRBD1 (5 bases). CDR3 length: 14 amino acids. Trimming took 5 bases from V and 7 from J, leaving 14 bases between them. CDR1 and CDR2 from the germline V gene are SGHTA and FQGNSA. The CDR3 bases are TGTGCCAGCAGCCGGGGGGGGAACGGTGAAAAACTGTTTTTT. Translated: CASSRGGNGEKLFF.